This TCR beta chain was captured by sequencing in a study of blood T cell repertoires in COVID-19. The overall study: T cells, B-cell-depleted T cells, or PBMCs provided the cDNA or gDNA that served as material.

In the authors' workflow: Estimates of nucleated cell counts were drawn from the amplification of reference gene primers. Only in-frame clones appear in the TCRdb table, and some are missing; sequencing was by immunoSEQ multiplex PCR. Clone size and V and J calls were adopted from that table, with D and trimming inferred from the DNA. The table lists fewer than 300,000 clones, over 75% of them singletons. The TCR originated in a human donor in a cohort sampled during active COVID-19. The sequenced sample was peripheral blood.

The CDR3 here is CASSIDGGARAGANVLTF. CDR3 bases: TGTGCCAGTAGTATAGATGGGGGGGCGAGGGCTGGGGCCAACGTCCTGACTTTC. The chain employs TRBV19 and TRBJ2-6, with D possibly matching TRBD2 (7 bases). The ends were cut back, 0 bases at V and 2 bases at J, with 14 bases in the middle. Germline V gene sequence: CDR1 LNHDA, CDR2 SQIVND (reference sequence). The CDR3 is 18 amino acids.